This entry lists 3 T cell receptor beta chains sequenced from one sample in a study of blood T cell repertoires in COVID-19. Produced via immunoSEQ multiplex PCR; TCRdb's table is partial and in-frame only. Among under 200,000 clones, 85% to 90% were seen once, and the ten largest hold around 6.6%. The sample consisted of peripheral blood. Source of these receptors: a man over 45 with active or convalescent COVID-19.

The chain is built from TRBV5-4 and TRBJ2-3, with D perhaps matching TRBD2 (7 bases). CDR1 and CDR2 (germline): SGHNT, YYREEE (reference sequence). The CDR3 length is 14 residues. The V end was cut by 2 bases, the J end by 8 bases, with 15 bases between. The CDR3 nucleotides are TGTGCCAGCAGCTTAGAGGGGGGCGGGGGTACGCAGTATTTT. This translates into CASSLEGGGGTQYF.

The gene calls are TRBV5-4 and TRBJ2-5; TRBD2 aligns across 9 bases. The CDR3 has 15 amino acids. The germline CDR1 and CDR2 sequences are SGHNT and YYREEE (reference sequence). With V trimmed by 4 bases and J by 1 base, 5 bases remained unmatched. In nucleotides, the CDR3 is TGTGCCAGCAGCGTCCAGACTAGCGGCCAAGAGACCCAGTACTTC. Protein product: CASSVQTSGQETQYF.

The V call is TRBV7-9, the J call TRBJ1-4; TRBD1 matches 7 bases. CDR1 SEHNR and CDR2 FQNEAQ come from the germline V gene (reference sequence). V gave up 5 bases and J gave up 7 bases; unmatched junction bases: 7. This CDR3 has 14 residues. CDR3 DNA sequence: TGTGCCAGCAGCCCAGGGGGATCGGGTGAAAAACTGTTTTTT. This gives the protein CASSPGGSGEKLFF.